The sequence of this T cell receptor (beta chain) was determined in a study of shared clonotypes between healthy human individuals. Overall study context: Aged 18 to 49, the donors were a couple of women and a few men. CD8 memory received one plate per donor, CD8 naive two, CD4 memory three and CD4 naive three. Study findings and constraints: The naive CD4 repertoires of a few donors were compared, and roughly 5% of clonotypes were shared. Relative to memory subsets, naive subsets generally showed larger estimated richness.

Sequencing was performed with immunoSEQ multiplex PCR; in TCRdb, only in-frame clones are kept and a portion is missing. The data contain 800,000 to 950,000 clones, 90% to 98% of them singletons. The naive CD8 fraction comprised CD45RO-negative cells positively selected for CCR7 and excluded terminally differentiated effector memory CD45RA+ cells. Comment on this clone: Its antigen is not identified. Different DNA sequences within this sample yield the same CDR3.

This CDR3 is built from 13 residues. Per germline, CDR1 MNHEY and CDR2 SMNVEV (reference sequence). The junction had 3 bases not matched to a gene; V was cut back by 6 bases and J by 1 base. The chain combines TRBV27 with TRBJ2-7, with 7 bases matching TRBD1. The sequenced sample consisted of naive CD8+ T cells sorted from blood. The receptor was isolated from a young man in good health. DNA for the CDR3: TGTGCCAGCAGCGGGACAGCGTCCTACGAGCAGTACTTC. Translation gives CASSGTASYEQYF.